This is a list of T cell receptor beta chains from one sample in a study of T cell responses to AZD1222 COVID-19 vaccine. The repertoire was sequenced with immunoSEQ multiplex PCR; TCRdb's copy has only in-frame clones and lacks some. The sample lists 150,000 to 200,000 clones, 85% to 95% seen once, with 10% in the top ten. Sequences were derived from peripheral blood, sampled on day 0 of AZD1222 vaccination. These receptors originate from an adult in good health. Each CDR3 is given without its conserved first and last residue.

V gene,J gene,CDR3 protein
TRBV12-3/TRBV12-4,TRBJ1-2,ASSTSNYGYT
TRBV7-9,TRBJ1-1,ASSLVTGIGTEAF
TRBV7-2,TRBJ1-6,ASSPGQLSSYNSPLH
TRBV19,TRBJ1-3,ASSTVSSGNTIY
TRBV13,TRBJ2-7,ASSPPGLAVEQY
TRBV4-3,TRBJ1-1,ASSPRSGDTEAF
TRBV19,TRBJ2-7,ASGQYYEQY
TRBV6-2/TRBV6-3,TRBJ2-1,ASSYSIGNEQF
TRBV4-2,TRBJ1-1,ASSQEGSNTEAF
TRBV6-5,TRBJ1-2,ASSPQGTYGYT
TRBV6-5,TRBJ1-2,ASLGSSYGYT
TRBV6-5,TRBJ1-1,ASSLGYSNTEAF
TRBV4-3,TRBJ1-1,ASSHITGGNTEAF
TRBV7-7,TRBJ2-1,ASSPDRFGNEQF
TRBV2,TRBJ1-2,ASSERQGGGYT
TRBV2,TRBJ1-2,ASSEWPASGYGYT
TRBV18,TRBJ1-2,ASSPIGAMGDDGYT
TRBV5-4,TRBJ1-2,ASSPGGRAPKGNYGYT
TRBV7-6,TRBJ2-1,ASSFVIAGSSYNEQF
TRBV25-1,TRBJ1-2,ASSEGTAYGYT
TRBV6-5,TRBJ1-6,ASKEVDSPLH
TRBV2,TRBJ1-3,ASSENRASGNTIY
TRBV15,TRBJ1-5,ATSRRRTGAWQPQH
TRBV2,TRBJ1-5,ASSEPNQPQH
TRBV12-5,TRBJ2-7,ASGLSTTSGRAYEQY
TRBV7-2,TRBJ1-6,ASSFRMTGRGSPLH
TRBV5-4,TRBJ2-7,ASSPSDRLSYEQY
TRBV19,TRBJ2-1,ASSNGQGPGEQF
TRBV11-2,TRBJ1-1,ASSLERVGTEAF
TRBV7-8,TRBJ1-5,ASSTRGGDNQPQH
TRBV5-1,TRBJ1-4,ASSFQDSTNEKLF
TRBV19,TRBJ1-5,ASSPDLGQGINQPQH
TRBV7-6,TRBJ2-5,ASSLRQGAETQY
TRBV5-6,TRBJ2-2,ASSTLASFTTGELF
TRBV27,TRBJ1-2,ASSLRGIGYGYT
TRBV28,TRBJ1-2,ASSPGQGSYYGYT
TRBV3-1/TRBV3-2,TRBJ2-7,ASRLQGLEQY
TRBV27,TRBJ1-5,ASSSSDQPQH
TRBV4-1,TRBJ1-2,ASSQEVTVESYGYT
TRBV7-9,TRBJ2-7,ASSSSVSYEQY
TRBV12-5,TRBJ2-5,ASGAAPGTGRAYAETQY
TRBV27,TRBJ2-3,ASRPPQTRDISTDTQY
TRBV11-2,TRBJ1-1,ASSFQGGTEAF
TRBV6-2/TRBV6-3,TRBJ2-1,ASSYVDGRNEQF
TRBV7-2,TRBJ1-6,ASSPQPDRNSPLH
TRBV15,TRBJ2-1,ATSREGSLNEQF
TRBV6-1,TRBJ2-2,ASSEWTRVPNTGELF
TRBV19,TRBJ1-3,ASSGQGIARNTIY
TRBV11-2,TRBJ2-1,ASSLGQYSYNEQF
TRBV4-1,TRBJ1-5,ASSQGQYSNQPQH
TRBV14,TRBJ2-7,ASSQDAGVPY
TRBV18,TRBJ2-1,ASSAMASGRTYNEQF
TRBV19,TRBJ2-1,ASSIAAVRDYNEQF
TRBV5-6,TRBJ2-1,ASRLRPTASNEQF
TRBV6-5,TRBJ2-5,ASGGLAGGETQY
TRBV18,TRBJ1-5,ASSTRSSPQH
TRBV7-9,TRBJ2-7,ASSSLMGPYEQY